Below are 17 T cell receptor beta chains sequenced from a single sample in a study of memory B cells and T cells in multiple sclerosis (dated by TCRdb to 2016 to 2019). The library was made by the immunoSEQ multiplex PCR assay. Not all clones reach the TCRdb copy of this immuneACCESS table, which keeps in-frame sequences only. Checked studies attribute under half of the gap to unresolved V genes and leave the rest unexplained. The sample table shows some 11,000 clones, and 80% to 90% are seen once. The top ten clonotypes cover 2.8% of the sample. The antigens of these receptors remain unknown. After CFSE-labeled PBMCs were cultured without a stimulus, the autoproliferating (CFSEdim) and non-proliferating (CFSEhi) T cell fractions were sequenced separately. Altogether, fewer than 6.5x10^7 CFSE-labeled PBMCs were kept in culture for 6 to 8 days with no stimulus, after which the replicate wells were combined.

Sample: PBMCs from blood kept in culture. The receptors originated from a human donor with multiple sclerosis.

In its sample, this clone was seen once. Other DNA sequences from this sample encode an identical CDR3 as well. The CDR3 reads CASSLGSYNEQFF. The CDR3 bases are TGTGCCAGCAGTCTTGGCTCCTACAATGAGCAGTTCTTC. The rearrangement uses TRBV28 and TRBJ2-1; no clear D. V shed 5 bases and J shed 0 bases, with 5 bases lying between them. CDR1 and CDR2 (germline): MDHEN, SYDVKM. This CDR3 contains 13 residues.

The chain combines TRBV7-6 with TRBJ2-1; 10 bases match TRBD2. CDR3 length equals 16 residues. Germline V gives CDR1 SGHVS, CDR2 FNYEAQ. The V segment lost 5 bases and the J segment 6 bases; nucleotides outside the gene matches: 10. The CDR3, as DNA: TGTGCCAGCAGCCCTCTAGCGGGAGAGGGTATCAATGAGCAGTTCTTC. Its protein product is CASSPLAGEGINEQFF.

The chain links TRBV6-5 to TRBJ2-7, with TRBD2 identical over 11 bases. Germline values: CDR1 MNHEY, CDR2 SVGAGI. Unmatched junction bases numbered 7, after V lost 6 bases and J lost 6 bases. The CDR3 extends over 14 amino acids. The CDR3 sequence: CASRPTSGRSEQYF. DNA for the CDR3: TGTGCCAGCAGGCCCACTAGCGGGAGAAGCGAGCAGTACTTC.

The chain recombines TRBV6-6 with TRBJ1-1; D uncertain. Looked up from germline, CDR1 is MNHNY and CDR2 is SVGAGI (reference sequence). The CDR3 loop spans 10 amino acids. The germline V and J ends were trimmed by 8 bases and 6 bases, with 7 bases remaining between them. Here the CDR3 reads CASGESEAFF. The CDR3 DNA follows: TGTGCCAGCGGGGAGTCTGAAGCTTTCTTT.

The gene calls are TRBV5-1 and TRBJ1-2, with 7 bases that match TRBD1. The J segment lost 4 bases and the V segment lost 4 bases, leaving 7 bases of the junction unmatched. Germline values: CDR1 SGHRS, CDR2 YFSETQ. This CDR3 has 14 amino acids. CDR3 in amino acids: CASSEGALGYGYTF. DNA of the CDR3: TGCGCCAGCAGCGAGGGGGCCCTCGGCTATGGCTACACCTTC.

This chain uses TRBV27 with TRBJ2-1, with D tentatively TRBD1 or TRBD2 (7 bases each). Per the germline V gene, CDR1 is MNHEY and CDR2 is SMNVEV (reference sequence). This CDR3 has 16 residues. Trimming removed 5 bases at V and 1 base at J, with 15 bases between. The CDR3 region is CASSDGTAGSYNEQFF. The CDR3 region has the DNA TGTGCCAGCAGTGACGGGACAGCGGGATCCTACAATGAGCAGTTCTTC.

The V call is TRBV6-1, the J call TRBJ1-5; no reliable D call. V was pared by 6 bases and J by 5 bases, with 11 bases between. The CDR3 extends over 13 amino acids. Germline V gene lookup returns CDR1 MNHNS and CDR2 SASEGT. CDR3 nucleotides: TGTGCCAGCAGCGAAACCTTCGATCAGCCCCAGCATTTT. It is translated as CASSETFDQPQHF.

The J gene is TRBJ2-7, the V gene TRBV7-9; no definite D call. The CDR3 has 14 amino acids. CDR1 is SEHNR and CDR2 is FQNEAQ in the germline V gene (reference sequence). Trimming stripped 5 bases from V and 5 bases from J, with 16 bases between. CDR3 DNA: TGTGCCAGCAGCGAACGGACGGGCAACCACGAGCAGTACTTC. This gives the protein CASSERTGNHEQYF.

The chain recombines TRBV18 with TRBJ2-7, with TRBD1 as a possible D gene (5 bases). Trimming took 3 bases from V and 7 from J, leaving 13 bases between them. CDR3 length: 13 residues. Germline V lookup: CDR1 KGHSH, CDR2 LQKENI. CDR3 coding DNA: TGTGCCAGCTCACCCAGCCAGGGCTTTGAGCAGTACTTC. Its translation: CASSPSQGFEQYF.

This clone was detected only a few times. Mismatch with germline at one junction end may stem from a read error. This sequence joins TRBV18 and TRBJ2-6; D unclear. The CDR3 runs to 13 residues. Germline V gene data show CDR1 as KGHSH and CDR2 as LQKENI. CDR3 protein: CASSSPTTNVLTF. CDR3 nucleotide sequence: TGTGCCAGCTCATCACCAACGACCAACGTCCTGACTTTC.

The chain links TRBV11-2 to TRBJ2-7, with D maybe TRBD1 (5 bases). Trimming cost V 4 bases and J 6 bases, with 16 bases left between them. The CDR3 has 14 amino acids. Germline CDR1 SGHAT, CDR2 FQNNGV. CDR3 sequence (DNA): TGTGCCAGCAGCTCAGTGGTTGGCAGGGCCGAGCAGTACTTC. Its protein is CASSSVVGRAEQYF. The full variable domain, in which reference TRBV11-2 and TRBJ2-7 provide the parts outside the CDR3, is EAGVAQSPRYKIIEKRQSVAFWCNPISGHATLYWYQQILGQGPKLLIQFQNNGVVDDSQLPKDRFSAERLKGVDSTLKIQPAKLEDSAVYLCASSSVVGRAEQYFGPGTRLTVT.

Turning to this clone: One end of the junction does not line up with germline, which may come from a read error. The chain uses TRBV2 and TRBJ1-5; D remains unclear. The CDR3 has 15 residues. Per the germline V gene, CDR1 is SNHLY and CDR2 is FYNNEI. CDR3 amino acids: CASSGQTTPNQLQHF. DNA of the CDR3: TGTGCCAGCAGTGGGCAGACAACACCAAATCAGCTCCAGCATTTT.

J is TRBJ1-1 and V is TRBV5-1; D is possibly TRBD1 (6 bases). The length of the CDR3 is 15 residues. Trimming left V 0 bases short and J 5 bases short, with 14 bases between. Germline V gene sequence: CDR1 SGHRS, CDR2 YFSETQ. The CDR3 DNA sequence: TGCGCCAGCAGCTTGGTACCAGGGGATTTAACTGAAGCTTTCTTT. Protein sequence: CASSLVPGDLTEAFF.

The chain carries TRBV4-1 and TRBJ2-5; possibly TRBD2 for D (6 bases). The germline V and J ends were trimmed by 4 bases and 4 bases, with 13 bases remaining between them. Germline V lookup: CDR1 MGHRA, CDR2 YSYEKL. The CDR3 runs to 14 residues. The CDR3 is CASSRTILVETQYF. The CDR3 coding sequence is TGCGCCAGCAGCCGGACTATACTTGTAGAGACCCAGTACTTC.

This clone was seen only a few times. The genes are TRBV27 and TRBJ1-1; D is possibly TRBD1 (5 bases). The length of the CDR3 is 13 residues. Germline CDR1 MNHEY, CDR2 SMNVEV (reference sequence). V lost 4 bases to trimming and J lost 5 bases, with 11 bases between them. The CDR3: CASSWGGGTEAFF. CDR3 sequence (DNA): TGTGCCAGCAGTTGGGGGGGAGGAACTGAAGCTTTCTTT.

CDR3 residues: CAWSEGRGNYGYTF. CDR3 coding DNA: TGTGCCTGGAGTGAGGGCAGGGGGAACTATGGCTACACCTTC. The chain links TRBV30 to TRBJ1-2, with 7 bases aligning to TRBD1. CDR3 size: 14 residues. The V gene end was trimmed by 1 base and the J gene end by 2 bases; junction bases not matched to a gene: 4. The germline V gene encodes CDR1 GTSNPN and CDR2 SVGIG (reference sequence).

The gene calls are TRBV27 and TRBJ1-2, with D possibly being TRBD1 (6 bases). Trimming took off 5 bases at V and 8 bases at J, with 18 bases between the two ends. Germline loops: CDR1 MNHEY, CDR2 SMNVEV (reference sequence). The CDR3 covers 14 residues. Here the CDR3 DNA reads TGTGCCAGCAGTCCGGGGGGGGGCGCTTTGGGCTACACCTTC. This translates into CASSPGGGALGYTF.